What follows are 23 T cell receptor beta chains derived from one specimen sequenced in a study of cytomegalovirus exposure and HLA in healthy donors. It was with 60 Vbeta and 13 Jbeta primers that the PCR ran. The assay was immunoSEQ multiplex PCR, and TCRdb's table has in-frame clones only and misses some. The sample has around 67,000 clones, about 80% seen once. Sequenced: PBMCs. The receptors were sampled from a young man in good health and CMV-seropositive.

The V and J genes are TRBV6-5 and TRBJ1-5; D not certain. The germline V and J ends were trimmed by 4 bases and 5 bases, with 9 bases remaining between them. The CDR3 spans 13 residues. CDR1 is MNHEY, CDR2 SVGAGI, per germline. CDR3 loop: CASSSLADQPQHF. In DNA form, the CDR3 reads TGTGCCAGCAGTTCATTAGCGGATCAGCCCCAGCATTTT.

The rearrangement uses TRBV5-6 and TRBJ2-5; 9 bases are a match to TRBD2. CDR3 length: 14 residues. V was pared by 4 bases and J by 1 base, with 2 bases of the junction left unmatched. In germline, CDR1 is SGHDT, CDR2 YYEEEE. In DNA, the CDR3 is TGTGCCAGCAGCCCGGGACTAGCCCAAGAGACCCAGTACTTC. Translating it yields CASSPGLAQETQYF.

The chain couples TRBV10-2 to TRBJ2-7; D perhaps matches TRBD2 (5 bases). The CDR3 runs 16 residues. Trimming took 4 bases from V and 0 from J, leaving 16 bases between them. Germline V CDR1 and CDR2: WSHSY, SAAADI. The CDR3 reads CASSGSLGVSSYEQYF. The CDR3 DNA sequence: TGCGCCAGCAGTGGATCTCTCGGGGTTAGCTCCTACGAGCAGTACTTC.

The gene calls are TRBV10-1 and TRBJ2-5; 9 nucleotides align to TRBD1. There are 15 residues in the CDR3. V lost 3 bases, J lost 2 bases, and 4 bases stayed unmatched. Germline V gene lookup returns CDR1 WNHNN and CDR2 SYGVQD (reference sequence). CDR3 nucleotides: TGCGCCAGCAGTGATTCCGGACAGGGGCAAGAGACCCAGTACTTC. It translates to CASSDSGQGQETQYF.

This clone occurred a few times. The V call is TRBV13, the J call TRBJ1-2, with D maybe TRBD1 (5 bases). Trimming took 3 bases from V and 6 from J, leaving 20 bases between them. Germline lookup yields CDR1 PRHDT and CDR2 FYEKMQ (reference sequence). CDR3 length equals 16 residues. CDR3 protein: CASSLGDDSRGNGYTF. Here the CDR3 DNA reads TGTGCCAGCAGCTTGGGAGATGACAGTCGGGGGAATGGCTACACCTTC. The full variable domain, in which reference TRBV13 and TRBJ1-2 provide the parts outside the CDR3, is AAGVIQSPRHLIKEKRETATLKCYPIPRHDTVYWYQQGPGQDPQFLISFYEKMQSDKGSIPDRFSAQQFSDYHSELNMSSLELGDSALYFCASSLGDDSRGNGYTFGSGTRLTVV.

J is TRBJ2-2 and V is TRBV9, with 7 bases identical to TRBD1. V lost 4 bases and J lost 3; bases outside the gene matches: 9. Germline values: CDR1 SGDLS, CDR2 YYNGEE. This CDR3 has 16 amino acids. This chain's CDR3 is CASSPRGDRDTGELFF. CDR3 bases: TGTGCCAGCAGCCCTAGGGGAGACAGGGACACCGGGGAGCTGTTTTTT.

The V and J genes are TRBV6-5 and TRBJ1-5; maybe TRBD1 (6 bases). The V gene lost 6 bases and the J gene lost 0 bases, with 12 bases spanning the gap. The CDR3 contains 15 residues. Germline assignment: CDR1 MNHEY and CDR2 SVGAGI. This chain's CDR3 is CASRADRNSNQPQHF. The CDR3 DNA reads TGTGCCAGCAGAGCAGACAGGAATAGCAATCAGCCCCAGCATTTT.

The chain is built from TRBV6-6 and TRBJ2-7, with D possibly TRBD1 on 5 matching bases. Germline loops: CDR1 MNHNY, CDR2 SVGAGI (reference sequence). There are 11 residues in the CDR3. The V end was cut by 7 bases, the J end by 3 bases, with 7 bases between. The CDR3 coding sequence is TGTGCCAGCAAACAGGTCTACGAGCAGTACTTC. It yields the protein CASKQVYEQYF.

The chain employs TRBV10-3 and TRBJ2-2; 10 bases map to TRBD1. J was trimmed by 4 bases and V by 8 bases; bases with no gene match: 7. Germline V lookup: CDR1 ENHRY, CDR2 SYGVKD. The CDR3 contains 15 residues. For the CDR3, the DNA is TGTGCCATCTGCCCCGGGACAGGGGTCACCGGGGAGCTGTTTTTT. Translating gives CAICPGTGVTGELFF.

The CDR3 nucleotides are TGTGCCAGCAGCGGCCCGGGGACAGGGGGTACTGAAGCTTTCTTT. Translation gives CASSGPGTGGTEAFF. The V and J genes are TRBV9 and TRBJ1-1; TRBD1 matches at 11 bases. CDR1 is SGDLS and CDR2 is YYNGEE in the germline V gene. This CDR3 is 15 amino acids long. J was trimmed by 5 bases and V by 3 bases; bases with no gene match: 6.

The J gene is TRBJ2-2, the V gene TRBV7-2; perhaps TRBD1 as D (6 bases). The V end lost 1 base, the J end lost 6 bases, and 9 bases lay between the germline ends. This CDR3 has 14 residues. Germline V lookup: CDR1 SGHTA, CDR2 FQGNSA. The CDR3 DNA reads as TGTGCCAGCAGCTTAGACGGACAGTCCGGGGAGCTGTTTTTT. Translated, it gives CASSLDGQSGELFF.

This clone appeared a few times. The rearrangement uses TRBV29-1 and TRBJ1-1; D remains unclear. This CDR3 region has 12 residues. V was cut by 5 bases and J by 0 bases, with 7 bases left in between. CDR1 is SQVTM, CDR2 ANQGSEA, per germline. The CDR3 bases are TGCAGCGTTACGGTATTGAACACTGAAGCTTTCTTT. Residues: CSVTVLNTEAFF.

The table lists this clone with a count of one. This rearrangement joins TRBV5-4 to TRBJ2-7; TRBD2 matches at 7 bases. Germline CDR1 and CDR2: SGHNT and YYREEE (reference sequence). Trimming cost V 6 bases and J 7 bases; bases outside gene matches: 10. This CDR3 is 13 amino acids long. Here the CDR3 reads CASKGLEEAEQYF. The CDR3 DNA reads TGTGCCAGCAAAGGACTAGAGGAAGCTGAGCAGTACTTC.

The genes are TRBV6-4 and TRBJ2-6; D unclear. The CDR3 has 13 residues. Germline lookup yields CDR1 MRHNA and CDR2 SNTAGT. V lost 4 bases to trimming and J lost 11 bases, with 12 bases between them. The CDR3 is CASSVGERDVLTF. CDR3 nucleotide sequence: TGTGCCAGCAGTGTCGGTGAACGCGACGTCCTGACTTTC.

This chain connects TRBV5-4 to TRBJ2-1; possible D gene TRBD2, 6 bases. With 0 bases removed from V and 5 bases from J, the gap between germline ends came to 9 bases. The CDR3 has 14 residues. Germline CDR1 SGHNT, CDR2 YYREEE (reference sequence). The CDR3 DNA reads TGTGCCAGCAGCTTGGACGGGGGAAACAATGAGCAGTTCTTC. Translation: CASSLDGGNNEQFF.

This clone was counted a few times. V usage is TRBV4-1 and J usage is TRBJ2-1; 10 bases are shared with TRBD2. Unmatched junction bases numbered 9, after V lost 3 bases and J lost 7 bases. The germline V gene encodes CDR1 MGHRA and CDR2 YSYEKL. The CDR3 loop spans 16 amino acids. CDR3 amino acids: CASSQSGAGGWNEQFF. For the CDR3, the DNA is TGCGCCAGCAGCCAGTCGGGAGCGGGAGGGTGGAATGAGCAGTTCTTC.

V usage is TRBV2 and J usage is TRBJ1-2; D is ambiguous. Trimming removed 3 bases at V and 6 bases at J, with 11 bases between. The CDR3 totals 13 residues. The germline V gene has CDR1 SNHLY and CDR2 FYNNEI. In DNA, the CDR3 is TGTGCCAGCAGTGATGGTAGCAGTGATGGCTACACCTTC. Amino acids: CASSDGSSDGYTF.

The V and J genes are TRBV30 and TRBJ1-1, with TRBD1 identical over 7 bases. J lost 5 bases, V lost 3 bases, and 12 bases had no gene match. Germline-derived CDR1 and CDR2 are GTSNPN and SVGIG (reference sequence). The CDR3 is made up of 15 amino acids. The DNA of the CDR3 is TGTGCCTGGAGGGATCGACAGGGTCAAGGGACTGAAGCTTTCTTT. Translated: CAWRDRQGQGTEAFF.

This chain uses TRBV6-5 with TRBJ1-2, with D possibly TRBD1 on 5 matching bases. CDR1 MNHEY and CDR2 SVGAGI come from the germline V gene. CDR3 size: 13 residues. The V gene lost 4 bases and the J gene lost 4 bases, with 10 bases spanning the gap. CDR3 loop: CASSWDGSYGYTF. CDR3 DNA sequence: TGTGCCAGCAGTTGGGACGGGAGCTATGGCTACACCTTC.

This clone appeared once. The rearrangement joins TRBV2 to TRBJ2-7; D is possibly TRBD1 (6 bases). Germline V gene sequence: CDR1 SNHLY, CDR2 FYNNEI. Trimming took off 4 bases at V and 5 bases at J, with 15 bases between the two ends. The CDR3 contains 14 residues. The CDR3 here is CASSAQAAGDEQYF. In DNA form, the CDR3 reads TGTGCCAGCAGTGCCCAAGCGGCAGGGGACGAGCAGTACTTC.

The J gene is TRBJ2-3, the V gene TRBV4-1, with TRBD1 matching 8 bases. CDR1 and CDR2 (germline): MGHRA, YSYEKL. Losses at the gene ends were 1 base for V and 6 bases for J; bases not matched to a gene: 0. The CDR3 is 13 amino acids. The CDR3 reads CASSQGTGDTQYF. The CDR3 region has the DNA TGCGCCAGCAGCCAAGGGACAGGGGATACGCAGTATTTT.

The chain carries TRBV25-1 and TRBJ2-1; no reliable D call. The CDR3 has 12 residues. V was trimmed by 7 bases and J by 0 bases, leaving 4 bases between them. Germline values: CDR1 MGHDK, CDR2 SYGVNS. The CDR3 DNA reads as TGTGCCAGCATGAGCTCCTACAATGAGCAGTTCTTC. This codes for CASMSSYNEQFF.

The chain joins TRBV7-2 to TRBJ2-3; TRBD2 agrees at 7 bases. The CDR3 covers 14 residues. CDR1 is SGHTA and CDR2 is FQGNSA in the germline V gene. V trimming: 0 bases; J trimming: 6 bases; junction bases outside the gene matches: 3. DNA of the CDR3: TGTGCCAGCAGCTTAGCGGGAGGGACCGATACGCAGTATTTT. Its protein is CASSLAGGTDTQYF. Full variable domain (remainder filled in from reference TRBV7-2 and TRBJ2-3): GAGVSQSPSNKVTEKGKDVELRCDPISGHTALYWYRQSLGQGLEFLIYFQGNSAPDKSGLPSDRFSAERTGGSVSTLTIQRTQQEDSAVYLCASSLAGGTDTQYFGPGTRLTVL.